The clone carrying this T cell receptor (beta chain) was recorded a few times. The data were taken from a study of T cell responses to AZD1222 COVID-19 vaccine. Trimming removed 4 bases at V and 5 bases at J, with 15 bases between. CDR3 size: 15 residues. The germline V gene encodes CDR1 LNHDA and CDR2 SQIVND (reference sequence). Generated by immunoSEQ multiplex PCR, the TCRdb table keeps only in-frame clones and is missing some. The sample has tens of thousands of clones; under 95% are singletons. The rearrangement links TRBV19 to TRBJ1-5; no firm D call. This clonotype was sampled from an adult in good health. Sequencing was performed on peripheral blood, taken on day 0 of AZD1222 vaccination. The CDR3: CASSRGPVWDQPQHF. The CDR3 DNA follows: TGTGCCAGTAGTAGGGGTCCAGTATGGGATCAGCCCCAGCATTTT.